The 4 T cell receptor beta chains presented below share a single source sample, sequenced in a study of post-analysis software for immune sequencing data. The study, taken as a whole, reports: Patients showed TRBV5-6, TRBV5-1 and TRBV20-1 among about five TRBV segments more frequent than in controls.

Each TCR beta cDNA library carried unique molecular identifiers. MiXCR, applied by TCRdb to the PCR reads, yields one record per CDR3 protein. The sample has fewer than 850,000 distinct CDR3 sequences; 25% to 30% are singletons. The antigens for these receptors are not known. Sequenced sample: blood. All receptors derive from a girl between 10 and 17 years old with multiple sclerosis.

This clonotype was counted many times. This chain joins TRBV27 and TRBJ2-1; the match to TRBD2 covers 9 bases. CDR3 length: 16 amino acids. The germline CDR1 and CDR2 sequences are MNHEY and SMNVEV (reference sequence). After removal of 7 bases from V and 6 bases from J, the junction contained 13 bases not matched to a gene. The CDR3 here is CASTPRAGGPRNEQFF. In DNA, the CDR3 is TGTGCCAGCACCCCACGCGCGGGGGGGCCTCGCAATGAGCAGTTCTTC.

This clonotype was seen only a few times. This chain uses TRBV21-1 with TRBJ2-7; no DNA check was done on the table's D call, TRBD1. The tail of the sequence fits TRBJ2-5 better, so the J call may be wrong. TRBV21-1 is a known pseudogene. CDR3 length: 19 residues. The CDR3 DNA follows: TGTGCCAGCAGCAACCGGGACAGGGGGCGATTCCCCCTCCGGGAGACCCAGTACTTC. Translating it yields CASSNRDRGRFPLRETQYF.

This clonotype was recorded a few times. This CDR3 reads CASSLHPGSYEQYF. CDR3 bases: TGTGCCAGCAGTCTCCACCCGGGTTCCTACGAGCAGTACTTC. The chain links TRBV27 to TRBJ2-7, with unresolved D. CDR3 size: 14 residues. The V end was cut by 5 bases, the J end by 1 base, with 12 bases between. Germline-derived CDR1 and CDR2 are MNHEY and SMNVEV (reference sequence).

In regard to this clonotype: Germline is not matched at one junction end, which may reflect a read error. The rearrangement uses TRBV6-2 or TRBV6-3 and TRBJ2-1, with 9 positions matching TRBD2. CDR1 is MNHEY, CDR2 SVGEGT, per germline. The CDR3 sequence is 15 residues long. CDR3 nucleotide sequence: TGTGTCAGCAGTTACTCGTCTAGCGGGACCAATGAGCAGTTCTTC. This gives the protein CVSSYSSSGTNEQFF.